The 9 T cell receptor beta chains below were found in one sample sequenced in a study of blood T cells in healthy people across ages. With a J-beta primer mix and a sample-barcoded 5' primer, a second PCR ran about 7 to 12 cycles. TCRdb ran MiXCR on the 5' RACE reads and lists one entry per CDR3 protein. This table holds a few hundred thousand distinct CDR3 sequences, roughly a quarter found once. Separately, the same data were catalogued under a study of T cells of mothers and their children.

Sequenced sample: blood. The receptors stem from a boy aged 2 to 10 in good health.

This clonotype was seen a handful of times. This chain connects TRBV4-3 to TRBJ2-1, with 13 bases identical to TRBD2. The germline CDR1 and CDR2 sequences are LGHNA and YSLEER. The V and J ends lost 4 bases and 8 bases, in that order; junction bases with no gene match: 8. The CDR3 has 16 amino acids. The CDR3 DNA is TGCGCCAGCAGCCGAGTACTAGCGGGAGGGCCGTATGAGCAGTTCTTC. This encodes CASSRVLAGGPYEQFF.

This clonotype turned up a few times. The chain uses TRBV6-2 or TRBV6-3 and TRBJ1-5; 7 bases are shared with TRBD1. The CDR3 length is 14 residues. The germline V gene encodes CDR1 MNHEY and CDR2 SVGEGT. Germline trimming cut 4 bases from V and 3 bases from J; bases unmatched to any gene: 3. CDR3 nucleotides: TGTGCCAGCAGTTGGGGACAGTTCAATCAGCCCCAGCATTTT. Its translation: CASSWGQFNQPQHF.

This clonotype was observed a few times. The rearrangement uses TRBV7-8 and TRBJ2-7; TRBD2 matches at 7 bases. With V trimmed by 5 bases and J by 3 bases, 7 bases remained unmatched. This CDR3 contains 14 residues. Looked up from germline, CDR1 is SGHVS and CDR2 is FQNEAQ. CDR3 loop: CASSPRRGNYEQYF. As DNA, the CDR3 is TGTGCCAGCAGCCCCCGGCGGGGGAACTACGAGCAGTACTTC.

This clonotype was counted between two and nine times. The chain joins TRBV28 to TRBJ2-7; 9 bases line up with TRBD2. From germline, CDR1 is MDHEN and CDR2 SYDVKM. Trimming took 7 bases from V and 4 from J; bases not matched to a gene: 8. This CDR3 has 14 residues. The CDR3 reads CASMGLAGRYEQYF. CDR3 in DNA: TGTGCCAGCATGGGGCTAGCGGGAAGGTACGAGCAGTACTTC.

This sequence joins TRBV7-9 and TRBJ2-5; D is unresolved. The germline V and J ends were trimmed by 0 bases and 3 bases, with 8 bases remaining between them. The length of the CDR3 is 14 residues. CDR1 SEHNR and CDR2 FQNEAQ come from the germline V gene (reference sequence). CDR3: CASSLADPKETQYF. The CDR3 DNA sequence: TGTGCCAGCAGCTTAGCTGACCCGAAAGAGACCCAGTACTTC.

This clonotype was picked up one time. The CDR3 region has the DNA TGTGCCAGCAGCGGAAGCGGGGGGCTCACAGATACGCAGTATTTT. Amino acid sequence: CASSGSGGLTDTQYF. V usage is TRBV6-1 and J usage is TRBJ2-3; 9 nucleotides match TRBD2. CDR3 length equals 15 residues. With 6 bases clipped from V and 2 bases from J, the junction kept 6 bases outside the gene matches. In germline, CDR1 is MNHNS, CDR2 SASEGT.

There are many counts of this clonotype. This rearrangement joins TRBV7-9 to TRBJ2-4; D ambiguous. This CDR3 has 12 amino acids. Trimming removed 2 bases from V and 6 bases from J, with 5 bases in between. Germline V gives CDR1 SEHNR, CDR2 FQNEAQ (reference sequence). The CDR3 coding sequence is TGTGCCAGCAGCTTAAGAGGAAACATTCAGTACTTC. It specifies CASSLRGNIQYF.

The rearrangement uses TRBV5-6 and TRBJ2-1; the D is unclear. The J call may be mistaken, given a closer DNA end match to TRBJ2-7. Germline values: CDR1 SGHDT, CDR2 YYEEEE. The CDR3 totals 15 residues. CDR3 DNA sequence: TGTGCCAGCAGCTTGGAGGCGACACTATCCTACGAGCAGTACTTC. Protein: CASSLEATLSYEQYF.

This clonotype was counted many times. This chain links TRBV7-9 with TRBJ2-5; D might be TRBD2 (5 bases). Germline V gives CDR1 SEHNR, CDR2 FQNEAQ (reference sequence). V was trimmed by 4 bases and J by 2 bases, leaving 17 bases between them. The CDR3 has 16 residues. The CDR3 sequence: CASSSSFLALQETQYF. The CDR3 DNA follows: TGTGCCAGCAGCTCCTCTTTTCTAGCCCTTCAAGAGACCCAGTACTTC. Full variable domain (outside the CDR3, taken from reference TRBV7-9 and TRBJ2-5): DTGVSQNPRHKITKRGQNVTFRCDPISEHNRLYWYRQTLGQGPEFLTYFQNEAQLEKSRLLSDRFSAERPKGSFSTLEIQRTEQGDSAMYLCASSSSFLALQETQYFGPGTRLLVL.